A single sample is the source of the 24 T cell receptor beta chains below, sequenced in a study of blood T cell repertoires in COVID-19. Profiling relied on immunoSEQ multiplex PCR, and the TCRdb table lists in-frame clones only, not all of them. Among roughly 380,000 clones listed, over 75% were seen once. Material for sequencing was peripheral blood. These receptors were collected from a woman in her 40s with COVID-19, enrolled during active disease.

V usage is TRBV29-1 and J usage is TRBJ2-7; D possibly corresponds to TRBD2 (6 bases). Germline V gene sequence: CDR1 SQVTM, CDR2 ANQGSEA. There are 15 residues in the CDR3. V lost 6 bases to trimming and J lost 6 bases, with 24 bases between them. The CDR3 here is CSVEGGGRPPREQYF. CDR3 DNA: TGCAGCGTCGAGGGTGGGGGGAGACCCCCTCGCGAGCAGTACTTC.

J is TRBJ2-1 and V is TRBV7-3; D is undetermined. Germline V gives CDR1 SGHTA, CDR2 FQGTGA. This CDR3 spans 14 amino acids. V was shortened by 1 base and J by 5 bases, with 9 bases between the two germline ends. CDR3 nucleotide sequence: TGTGCCAGCAGCTTAAACTCAAATAACAATGAGCAGTTCTTC. Protein sequence: CASSLNSNNNEQFF.

This chain uses TRBV7-2 with TRBJ2-7; D gene ambiguous. V dropped 2 bases and J dropped 2 bases, with 10 bases sitting between them. The V gene's germline CDR1 is SGHTA and CDR2 FQGNSA. The CDR3 is 14 amino acids. Written as DNA, the CDR3 is TGTGCCAGCAGCTTACCCCCTAGTACCTACGAGCAGTACTTC. Translating gives CASSLPPSTYEQYF. Using reference TRBV7-2 and TRBJ2-7 for the parts outside the CDR3, the full variable domain is GAGVSQSPSNKVTEKGKDVELRCDPISGHTALYWYRQSLGQGLEFLIYFQGNSAPDKSGLPSDRFSAERTGGSVSTLTIQRTQQEDSAVYLCASSLPPSTYEQYFGPGTRLTVT.

V gene TRBV10-1 combines with J gene TRBJ1-5; D is undetermined. CDR1 WNHNN and CDR2 SYGVQD come from the germline V gene (reference sequence). The CDR3 loop spans 14 amino acids. Trimming removed 0 bases from V and 9 bases from J, with 12 bases in between. DNA for the CDR3: TGCGCCAGCAGTGAGTCGACTCGGATGTGGCCCCAGCATTTT. Encoded protein: CASSESTRMWPQHF.

The V and J genes are TRBV3-1 (or the pseudogene TRBV3-2) and TRBJ2-5, with TRBD1 identical over 7 bases. V lost 4 bases to trimming and J lost 5 bases; unmatched junction nucleotides: 10. The length of the CDR3 is 15 residues. From germline, CDR1 is LGHDT and CDR2 YNNKEL (reference sequence). In nucleotides, the CDR3 is TGTGCCAGCAGCCCCACAGGGGCCGCGGTCGAGACCCAGTACTTC. Its translation is CASSPTGAAVETQYF.

In this sample, this clone turned up once. This chain links TRBV7-2 with TRBJ2-7, with TRBD2 matching 7 bases. V was clipped by 3 bases and J by 7 bases; unmatched bases: 12. Per germline, CDR1 SGHTA and CDR2 FQGNSA. The CDR3 extends over 15 amino acids. CDR3 bases: TGTGCCAGCAGCTTGCCCGGGGGGAGGCCCGGGGAGCAGTACTTC. Translating gives CASSLPGGRPGEQYF.

This clone appeared many times. V usage is TRBV18 and J usage is TRBJ2-2; perhaps TRBD1 as D (5 bases). The CDR3 loop spans 17 amino acids. Germline V gene data show CDR1 as KGHSH and CDR2 as LQKENI. V lost 3 bases, J lost 1 base, and 15 bases lay in between. The CDR3 coding sequence is TGTGCCAGCTCACCCTCGAGACAGCCGGAGAACACCGGGGAGCTGTTTTTT. This gives the protein CASSPSRQPENTGELFF.

V usage is TRBV27 and J usage is TRBJ2-3; TRBD1 aligns across 7 bases. CDR1 and CDR2 from the germline V gene are MNHEY and SMNVEV (reference sequence). CDR3 length: 11 residues. With V trimmed by 7 bases and J by 5 bases, 0 bases remained unmatched. The CDR3 bases are TGTGCCAGCACAGGGGGAGATACGCAGTATTTT. Translated, it gives CASTGGDTQYF.

This chain links TRBV5-1 with TRBJ2-7; 11 nucleotides line up with TRBD2. Germline CDR1 SGHRS, CDR2 YFSETQ. This CDR3 has 17 residues. Germline trimming cut 4 bases from V and 0 bases from J; bases unmatched to any gene: 9. The CDR3 here is CASSPGLAEHSSYEQYF. CDR3 nucleotide sequence: TGCGCCAGCAGCCCGGGACTAGCGGAGCACAGCTCCTACGAGCAGTACTTC.

This chain connects TRBV29-1 to TRBJ2-5; D gene uncertain. Trimming pared 8 bases from V and 4 bases from J, leaving 14 bases between. Germline V gene sequence: CDR1 SQVTM, CDR2 ANQGSEA. The CDR3 runs 12 residues. The CDR3 sequence is CSTSQVGETQYF. The CDR3 nucleotides are TGCAGCACCTCGCAGGTGGGAGAGACCCAGTACTTC. Using reference TRBV29-1 and TRBJ2-5 for the parts outside the CDR3, the full variable domain is SAVISQKPSRDICQRGTSLTIQCQVDSQVTMMFWYRQQPGQSLTLIATANQGSEATYESGFVIDKFPISRPNLTFSTLTVSNMSPEDSSIYLCSTSQVGETQYFGPGTRLLVL.

V is TRBV27 and J is TRBJ1-6; 7 bases agree with TRBD1. The germline V gene has CDR1 MNHEY and CDR2 SMNVEV (reference sequence). With V trimmed by 5 bases and J by 10 bases, 5 bases remained unmatched. The CDR3 is made up of 13 amino acids. The CDR3 nucleotides are TGTGCCAGCAGTGGATCCAGGGGGTCACCCCTCCACTTT. Its translation is CASSGSRGSPLHF.

The chain is built from TRBV5-8 and TRBJ2-1, with D possibly TRBD2 on 6 matching bases. V was cut by 4 bases and J by 0 bases, with 14 bases left in between. CDR3 length equals 16 residues. CDR1 is SGHTS, CDR2 YDEGEE, per germline. CDR3 sequence reads: CASSRDFRSSYNEQFF. CDR3 in DNA: TGTGCCAGCAGCAGGGACTTCCGAAGCTCCTACAATGAGCAGTTCTTC. Filled out from reference TRBV5-8 and TRBJ2-1, the complete variable domain reads EAGVTQSPTHLIKTRGQQATLRCSPISGHTSVYWYQQALGLGLQFLLWYDEGEERNRGNFPPRFSGRQFPNYSSELNVNALELEDSALYLCASSRDFRSSYNEQFFGPGTRLTVL.

The chain is built from TRBV7-9 and TRBJ1-5; TRBD1 aligns across 8 bases. Germline trimming cut 4 bases from V and 2 bases from J; bases unmatched to any gene: 4. The CDR3 totals 15 residues. Germline CDR1 and CDR2: SEHNR and FQNEAQ (reference sequence). CDR3 loop: CASSSQGVGNQPQHF. The DNA for the CDR3 is TGTGCCAGCAGCTCACAGGGGGTGGGCAATCAGCCCCAGCATTTT.

This chain connects TRBV19 to TRBJ1-5, with TRBD1 as a possible D gene (5 bases). This CDR3 is built from 16 residues. Trimming removed 3 bases at V and 7 bases at J, with 19 bases between. The V gene's germline CDR1 is LNHDA and CDR2 SQIVND (reference sequence). CDR3 in DNA: TGTGCCAGTAGTATTTTCGTGGGACTCCGCGAGCAGCCCCAGCATTTT. Encoded protein: CASSIFVGLREQPQHF.

The chain uses TRBV6-5 and TRBJ1-1; 7 nucleotides line up with TRBD1. The ends lost 0 bases at V and 3 bases at J; junction bases unmatched: 1. The CDR3 length is 14 residues. CDR1 and CDR2 from the germline V gene are MNHEY and SVGAGI. The CDR3 nucleotides are TGTGCCAGCAGTTACTCACAGGGGCACACTGAAGCTTTCTTT. This gives the protein CASSYSQGHTEAFF.

The sample holds a few counts of this clone. This sequence joins TRBV24-1 and TRBJ1-6; possibly TRBD1 for D (6 bases). The V gene lost 5 bases and the J gene lost 7 bases, with 11 bases spanning the gap. Germline CDR1 KGHDR, CDR2 SFDVKD. This CDR3 has 14 amino acids. CDR3 sequence: CATSVGTSNSPLHF. CDR3 nucleotide sequence: TGTGCCACCAGTGTAGGGACATCCAATTCACCCCTCCACTTT.

J is TRBJ2-7 and V is TRBV19; 9 nucleotides align to TRBD1. This CDR3 is 15 amino acids long. The germline V gene has CDR1 LNHDA and CDR2 SQIVND (reference sequence). After removal of 4 bases from V and 0 bases from J, the junction contained 4 bases not matched to a gene. CDR3 bases: TGTGCCAGTAGTACAGGGACAGGGTCCTCCTACGAGCAGTACTTC. Encoded protein: CASSTGTGSSYEQYF.

This clone showed up just a few times. The CDR3 DNA reads TGTGCCAGCAGCGGGAGTACGTCCTATGAGCAGTTCTTC. It is translated as CASSGSTSYEQFF. The chain employs TRBV14 and TRBJ2-1; a weak D match, TRBD2 (5 bases). Between the trimmed V and J ends, which lost 5 bases and 8 bases, there was a span of 13 bases. Germline V gene sequence: CDR1 SGHDN, CDR2 FVKESK. The CDR3 contains 13 residues.

The chain employs TRBV7-2 and TRBJ2-5; D not certain. The CDR3 is 13 residues long. V lost 1 base, J lost 4 bases, and 7 bases lay in between. Germline V gene data show CDR1 as SGHTA and CDR2 as FQGNSA. CDR3 amino acids: CASSLVRGETQYF. The CDR3, as DNA: TGTGCCAGCAGCTTAGTCCGAGGAGAGACCCAGTACTTC.

The chain has TRBV5-4 and TRBJ1-2; 10 bases line up with TRBD1. This CDR3 has 17 residues. V was pared by 4 bases and J by 2 bases, with 11 bases of the junction left unmatched. Germline V lookup: CDR1 SGHNT, CDR2 YYREEE (reference sequence). The CDR3 loop reads CASSPGGPTGGNYGYTF. As DNA, the CDR3 is TGTGCCAGCAGCCCGGGTGGGCCGACAGGGGGCAACTATGGCTACACCTTC. Using reference TRBV5-4 and TRBJ1-2 for the parts outside the CDR3, the full variable domain is ETGVTQSPTHLIKTRGQQVTLRCSSQSGHNTVSWYQQALGQGPQFIFQYYREEENGRGNFPPRFSGLQFPNYSSELNVNALELDDSALYLCASSPGGPTGGNYGYTFGSGTRLTVV.

V usage is TRBV11-2 and J usage is TRBJ1-5; the D gene is possibly TRBD1 (6 bases). V was shortened by 5 bases and J by 8 bases, with 16 bases between the two germline ends. The CDR3 is 14 residues long. The V gene's germline CDR1 is SGHAT and CDR2 FQNNGV. CDR3 amino acids: CASSRNRVGEPQHF. In DNA form, the CDR3 reads TGTGCCAGCAGCCGAAACAGGGTGGGGGAGCCCCAGCATTTT.

The V and J genes are TRBV30 and TRBJ1-2, with 7 bases lining up with TRBD1. Germline CDR1 and CDR2: GTSNPN and SVGIG (reference sequence). V shed 3 bases, J shed 6 bases, and the junction held 7 bases outside the gene matches. This CDR3 has 13 amino acids. The CDR3 reads CAWRVTGRDGYTF. CDR3 in DNA: TGTGCCTGGAGGGTGACAGGGCGAGATGGCTACACCTTC.

This rearrangement joins TRBV7-2 to TRBJ1-3, with no clear D. V lost 1 base to trimming and J lost 7 bases, with 5 bases between them. The CDR3 is 12 amino acids. Germline values: CDR1 SGHTA, CDR2 FQGNSA. The CDR3 here is CASSLDRNTIYF. The CDR3 nucleotides are TGTGCCAGCAGCTTAGATCGTAACACCATATATTTT.

The CDR3 region has the DNA TGTGCCAGTAGGGGCAGGGCAGGAAATCAGCCCCAGCATTTT. Amino acids: CASRGRAGNQPQHF. The chain couples TRBV19 to TRBJ1-5; a possible D gene is TRBD1 (5 bases). Germline CDR1 is LNHDA and CDR2 is SQIVND (reference sequence). This CDR3 has 14 amino acids. Between the trimmed V and J ends, which lost 6 bases and 4 bases, there was a span of 13 bases.